A single T cell receptor beta chain is shown here with its context. Its cognate antigen is unknown. This sample was included in a study of OX40 agonist ivuxolimab in advanced cancers. Background on the study: All patients had ivuxolimab intravenously every 2 weeks at 0.01 to 10 mg/kg.

Germline values: CDR1 LNHNV, CDR2 YYDKDF (reference sequence). V was cut by 0 bases and J by 6 bases, with 9 bases left in between. This CDR3 has 14 amino acids. Findings and caveats of the study: The study did not work out the antigen specificity of the expanded peripheral T cells. Those patients achieving a partial response at 0.1-3.0 mg/kg showed among the lowest clonal expansion.

Here immunoSEQ multiplex PCR was the method, and the copy in TCRdb shows in-frame clones only, minus some. The sample holds just over 30,000 clones, 86% seen once. The rearrangement links TRBV15 to TRBJ2-1, with D uncertain. The sequence derives from an adult with an advanced solid tumor such as melanoma, head and neck, liver or kidney cancer. Specimen: CD4+ or CD8+ T cells sorted from blood, collected in a trial of the OX40 agonist ivuxolimab. The CDR3 sequence: CATSRDLGSNEQFF. CDR3 sequence (DNA): TGTGCCACCAGCAGAGATTTAGGCAGCAATGAGCAGTTCTTC.